The sample holds many counts of the clone carrying this TCR beta chain. Its antigen is still unknown. Each CDR3 protein is one row after TCRdb ran MiXCR on the reads. This sample has tens of thousands of distinct CDR3 sequences; around 20% occur once, and the top ten carry over 2%. Looked up from germline, CDR1 is MNHNS and CDR2 is SASEGT. The CDR3 loop spans 13 amino acids. Trimming removed 3 bases at V and 3 bases at J, with 8 bases between. This sample was included in a study of lung T cells in sarcoidosis with Löfgren's syndrome. Turning to the study itself: Repertoire analyses centered on Löfgren's syndrome patients.

Findings and limits, study-wide: Löfgren's syndrome patients reportedly showed greatest TRAV12-1 and TRBV2 expansion versus controls.

This rearrangement joins TRBV6-1 to TRBJ1-1, with D perhaps TRBD1 (5 bases). The sequence was collected from a human donor with sarcoidosis (Löfgren's syndrome or another form), or a control subject (not recorded which). The sample comprised CD4+ T cells from PBMCs. The CDR3 DNA sequence: TGTGCCAGCAGTGAGGTCAGGGACACTGAAGCTTTCTTT. As protein: CASSEVRDTEAFF.